One sample yielded the 2 T cell receptor beta chains listed below, sequenced in a study of CD8+ T cells in alopecia areata. Extraction and reverse transcription of RNA yielded cDNA as the sequencing template. Assay: immunoSEQ multiplex PCR; the TCRdb copy retains only in-frame clones and omits some. The sample includes 120,000 or so clones, around 63% of them seen just once. Documented treatment: oral pan-JAK inhibitor, 5-10 mg twice daily. Sequencing used CD4+ T cells sorted from blood, obtained at week 4, from a patient treated with tofacitinib. Source of these receptors: a human donor with alopecia areata.

The gene calls are TRBV29-1 and TRBJ2-7; 7 bases are a match to TRBD1. CDR1 and CDR2 from the germline V gene are SQVTM and ANQGSEA. Trimming cost V 6 bases and J 6 bases; bases outside gene matches: 8. The CDR3 sequence is 12 residues long. CDR3 bases: TGCAGCGTCCGGACAGGATCTTCCGAGCAGTACTTC. Residues: CSVRTGSSEQYF.

V and J are TRBV6-6 and TRBJ2-7, with 7 bases fitting TRBD2. The CDR3 runs 16 residues. Germline lookup yields CDR1 MNHNY and CDR2 SVGAGI (reference sequence). The ends lost 6 bases at V and 0 bases at J; junction bases unmatched: 11. The CDR3 is CASRLSGTASSYEQYF. The DNA for the CDR3 is TGTGCCAGCAGACTAAGCGGGACGGCGAGCTCCTACGAGCAGTACTTC.